This T cell receptor beta chain was found in a study of siplizumab effects on memory and regulatory T cells. Study-wide results and caveats: The mean Treg-derived percentage of mappable alloreactive CD4+ clones was roughly 69% with siplizumab compared with less than 35% in controls.

This table comes from immunoSEQ multiplex PCR, and its TCRdb copy is limited to in-frame clones, with some not included. The sample has over 65,000 clones; roughly 93% are singletons. CDR1 and CDR2 from the germline V gene are LNHDA and SQIVND (reference sequence). The CDR3 totals 12 residues. Trimming stripped 5 bases from V and 3 bases from J, with 7 bases between. Comments on this clone: Its antigen remains unknown.

The TCR sequence derives from a human donor in good health. The chain combines TRBV19 with TRBJ1-1; a weak D match, TRBD1 (5 bases). Sequenced sample: CD8+ T cells sorted from blood. The CDR3 nucleotides are TGTGCCAGTAGTGGGGGGTACACTGAAGCTTTCTTT. This gives the protein CASSGGYTEAFF.